Listed below are T cell receptor beta chains from one sample, sequenced in a study of Graves' ophthalmopathy and Graves' hyperthyroidism. From the multiplex PCR reads, TCRdb called clonotypes with MiXCR, one entry per CDR3 protein. The table shows roughly 220,000 distinct CDR3 sequences, with about 47% occurring only once. The sample consisted of peripheral blood. All receptors come from an adult man with Graves' ophthalmopathy. The CDR3 runs from the conserved cysteine through the conserved F or W. A D gene is named only where the DNA matches it firmly. Size is omitted from some rows. Given values are once, few, many or a class for expanded clones.

V	D	J	size	DNA	CDR3
TRBV7-3	TRBD1	TRBJ2-5	few	TGTGCCAGCAGCTCTACAGGGGGCGCAGAGACCCAGTACTTC	CASSSTGGAETQYF
TRBV7-9	NA	TRBJ1-4	few	TGTGCCAGCAGCTTAGTTGGTGGGGATGAAAAACTGTTTTTT	CASSLVGGDEKLFF
TRBV12-3/TRBV12-4	NA	TRBJ2-6	NA	TGTGCCAGCAGTTTTCCAGGGAATCTTAACGTCCTGACTTTC	CASSFPGNLNVLTF
TRBV7-6	NA	TRBJ1-6	NA	TGTGCCAGCAGCCCAGACAGTTATAATTCACCCCTCCACTTT	CASSPDSYNSPLHF
TRBV7-2	TRBD1	TRBJ2-7	many	TGTGCCAGCAGTTCCGACAGGGGCTACGAGCAGTACTTC	CASSSDRGYEQYF
TRBV7-9	NA	TRBJ2-5	few	TGTGCCAGCAGCTCAGCCCCACAGGGAGAAGAGACCCAGTACTTC	CASSSAPQGEETQYF
TRBV7-2	NA	TRBJ2-7	NA	TGTGCCAGCAGCCTTACACCTGGAGCATTCTACGAGCAGTACTTC	CASSLTPGAFYEQYF
TRBV12-3/TRBV12-4	TRBD1	TRBJ1-1	NA	TGTGCCAGCAGCCCCCAGACAGGGGGATACACTGAAGCTTTCTTT	CASSPQTGGYTEAFF
TRBV7-9	TRBD2	TRBJ2-7	NA	TGCGCCAGCAGCTTACTAGCGGGTGGCCTCTCCTACGAGCAGTACTTC	CASSLLAGGLSYEQYF
TRBV7-9	NA	TRBJ2-2	few	TGTGCCAGCAGCCCCGGGGAAACCGGGGAGCTGTTTTTT	CASSPGETGELFF
TRBV7-9	TRBD1	TRBJ2-1	NA	TGTGCCAGCAGCCCTGGACAGGGCGGGGAGCAGTTCTTC	CASSPGQGGEQFF
TRBV5-1	TRBD1	TRBJ2-5	NA	TGCGCCAGCAGCCCTTACAGGGGGCACGAGACCCAGTACTTC	CASSPYRGHETQYF
TRBV29-1	TRBD1	TRBJ1-1	NA	TGCAGCGTAGGTAGGGGGCCTGGCCCTGAAGCTTTCTTT	CSVGRGPGPEAFF
TRBV7-6	NA	TRBJ2-2	NA	TGTGCCAGCAGCTTAGATAGGTCAAGGGAGCTGTTTTTT	CASSLDRSRELFF
TRBV29-1	NA	TRBJ1-2	many	TGCAGCGTTGGAACGGGGGGGACTGGGTATGGCTACACCTTC	CSVGTGGTGYGYTF
TRBV7-3	TRBD1	TRBJ2-2	NA	TGTGCCAGCAGCTTGTCAGGGGGCTTAGGCGGTCCCGGGGAGCTGTTTTTT	CASSLSGGLGGPGELFF
TRBV7-2	NA	TRBJ1-3	few	TGTGCCAGCAGCTCTGGATCAATCGCTGGAAACACCATATATTTT	CASSSGSIAGNTIYF
TRBV7-9	TRBD1	TRBJ1-4	few	TGTGCCAGCAGCATGGGACAGGCCTTTGAAAAACTGTTTTTT	CASSMGQAFEKLFF
TRBV5-1	NA	TRBJ2-7	few	TGCGCCAGCAGCTTGATGGTCCAGGGCTACGAGCAGTACTTC	CASSLMVQGYEQYF
TRBV15	NA	TRBJ1-1	many	TGTGCCACCAGCATGGGATGGGACACTGAAGCTTTCTTT	CATSMGWDTEAFF
TRBV6-1	NA	TRBJ2-7	few	TGTGCCAGCAGTTTGCGGGACAGAGGCTACGAGCAGTACTTC	CASSLRDRGYEQYF
TRBV4-1	NA	TRBJ1-5	once	TGCGCCAGCAGCCCTTGGGCAGGGACGGATAGCAATCAGCCCCAGCATTTT	CASSPWAGTDSNQPQHF
TRBV4-2	TRBD1	TRBJ2-5	few	TGTGCCAGCAGCCAGGTGGGAAGGACAGGCCAAGAGACCCAGTACTTC	CASSQVGRTGQETQYF
TRBV7-3	NA	TRBJ1-2	NA	TGTGCTAGAGACCCGGGACCTTCCCATGGCTACACCTTC	CARDPGPSHGYTF
TRBV2	NA	TRBJ1-5	NA	TGTGCCAGCAAATTGACAGGCCACCAGCCCCAGCATTTT	CASKLTGHQPQHF
TRBV20-1	TRBD2	TRBJ2-7	few	TGCAGTGCTAGAGGGAGGGGGACTAGCGGCGAGCAGTACTTC	CSARGRGTSGEQYF
TRBV29-1	TRBD2	TRBJ2-5	many	TGCAGCGCCGAGTGGGGCGGGAGGACCCAGTACTTC	CSAEWGGRTQYF
TRBV6-1	NA	TRBJ1-4	NA	TGTGCCAGCAGCCTGGAGACCGCAACTAATGAAAAACTGTTTTTT	CASSLETATNEKLFF
TRBV9	NA	TRBJ2-5	few	TGTGCCAGCAGCGTAGCACTGGGAGAGACCCAGTACTTC	CASSVALGETQYF
TRBV19	NA	TRBJ1-6	NA	TGTGCCAGTAGTGGGCGAAGGGAGGCGGTATATTCACCCCTCCACTTT	CASSGRREAVYSPLHF
TRBV2	NA	TRBJ1-2	NA	TGTGCCAACCGTCGCGGGCCTAACTATGGCTACACCTTC	CANRRGPNYGYTF
TRBV15	NA	TRBJ1-4	few	TGTGCCACCAGCAGAGATCTTGGGTCGAGCACTAATGAAAAACTGTTTTTT	CATSRDLGSSTNEKLFF
TRBV9	TRBD1	TRBJ1-4	NA	TGTGCCAGCAGCGCTCCCGGACAGGCCGTAGGTGAAAAACTGTTTTTT	CASSAPGQAVGEKLFF
TRBV20-1	TRBD1	TRBJ1-5	many	TGCAGTCGGGGCCCGGGACAGGGGAGAAAGATGGGTAATCAGCCCCAGCATTTT	CSRGPGQGRKMGNQPQHF
TRBV15	TRBD1	TRBJ1-1	NA	TGTGCCACCAGCAGGACAGGGCGGAACACTGAAGCTTTCTTT	CATSRTGRNTEAFF
TRBV10-3	NA	TRBJ2-6	NA	TGTGCCAGCAGTGAAGCGGCATGGGGGGCTACTGGGGCCAACGTCCTGACTTTC	CASSEAAWGATGANVLTF
TRBV19	NA	TRBJ1-5	NA	TGTGCCAGTAGTACCTACAGGGTGCGGAGCAATCAGCCCCAGCATTTT	CASSTYRVRSNQPQHF
TRBV29-1	NA	TRBJ2-5	many	TGCAGCGTTGTTAACCTGATAGAGACCCAGTACTTC	CSVVNLIETQYF
TRBV2	TRBD1	TRBJ1-5	few	TGTGCCAGCAGGGGGGACAGGGTCGTCAATCAGCCCCAGCATTTT	CASRGDRVVNQPQHF
TRBV6-4	NA	TRBJ2-5	few	TGTGCCAGCAGTTACTCGACGGGACAAGAGACCCAGTACTTC	CASSYSTGQETQYF
TRBV19	NA	TRBJ1-1	NA	TGTGCCAGTAGTATCACGGGGGACACTGAAGCTTTCTTT	CASSITGDTEAFF
TRBV12-3/TRBV12-4	NA	TRBJ1-4	NA	TGTGCCAGCAGTTTCTCCGCAACTAATGAAAAACTGTTTTTT	CASSFSATNEKLFF
TRBV2	NA	TRBJ1-4	NA	TGTGCCAGCAGTGAAGCGTCCGGGTACCATAATGAAAAACTGTTTTTT	CASSEASGYHNEKLFF
TRBV7-9	TRBD1	TRBJ1-2	medium-sized	TGTGCCAGCACCGCCTCGGACAGGGAAGGGAGTGGCTACACCTTC	CASTASDREGSGYTF
TRBV2	NA	TRBJ1-1	many	TGTGTGCGGGGGGTGGGGACTGAAGCTTTCTTT	CVRGVGTEAFF
TRBV29-1	NA	TRBJ1-2	NA	TGCAGCGTGCGGACCTATGGCCACACCTTT	CSVRTYGHTF
TRBV19	NA	TRBJ1-2	NA	TGTGCCAGTACCCGTCCAGGTGGATATGGCTACACCTTC	CASTRPGGYGYTF
TRBV10-2	TRBD1	TRBJ1-1	NA	TGTGCCAGCAGCCACAGGGGGCGAAACACTGAAGCTTTCTTT	CASSHRGRNTEAFF
TRBV10-3	TRBD1	TRBJ1-1	NA	TGTGCCAGCAGTTTAGGACAGGGGTCTGAAGCTTTCTTT	CASSLGQGSEAFF
TRBV10-3	TRBD1	TRBJ1-5	NA	TGTGCCAGCAGTGAAGGGTCAGGGGGGGGTCAGCCCCAGCATTTT	CASSEGSGGGQPQHF
TRBV9	NA	TRBJ1-2	NA	TGCGCCAGCAGCTTGAGGCAGGCCTTCGGCTACACCTTC	CASSLRQAFGYTF
TRBV11-2	NA	TRBJ2-5	few	TGTGCCAGCAGCTTAGATAACGTACAGGCCCCCGAGACCCAGTACTTC	CASSLDNVQAPETQYF
TRBV29-1	TRBD1	TRBJ1-2	many	TGCAGCGTGGAGACCGGGACAGGGGAGGAAGGCTACACCTTC	CSVETGTGEEGYTF
TRBV10-3	NA	TRBJ1-2	few	TGTGCCATCAGTGAAGGGAGCTACACCTTC	CAISEGSYTF
TRBV7-9	NA	TRBJ1-2	NA	TGTGCCAGCAGCCCGACCTCAGGAGGTGGCTACACCTTC	CASSPTSGGGYTF
TRBV7-2	NA	TRBJ1-2	NA	TGTGCCAGCAGCTTAGCTAGGGCGGATAACTATGGCTACACCTTC	CASSLARADNYGYTF
TRBV18	TRBD1	TRBJ1-4	NA	TGTGCCAGCTCCCGTGGGACAGGGGCCTCTGCAACTAATGAAAAACTGTTTTTT	CASSRGTGASATNEKLFF
TRBV7-9	TRBD1	TRBJ1-1	few	TGTGCCAGCAGGCCTAGACAGGGAAACACTGAAGCTTTCTTT	CASRPRQGNTEAFF
TRBV19	NA	TRBJ2-7	NA	TGTGCCAGTAGTATCTATTCAGGGTCCGGGGAGCAGTACTTC	CASSIYSGSGEQYF
TRBV12-3/TRBV12-4	TRBD1	TRBJ1-2	NA	TGTGCCAGCAGCCAGGGAGACAGGGGGTATGGCTACACCTTC	CASSQGDRGYGYTF